The TCR beta chain described here comes from a study of T cell responses to AZD1222 COVID-19 vaccine. Study observations and caveats: Spike-wide vaccine-associated CD4 TCRs dominated at 160-218 and 743-854.

Regarding this clone: The antigen is unknown.

Trimming pared 3 bases from V and 0 bases from J, leaving 11 bases between. The CDR3 runs to 15 residues. Germline V CDR1 and CDR2: KGHSH, LQKENI. The repertoire was sequenced with immunoSEQ multiplex PCR; TCRdb's copy has only in-frame clones and lacks some. This table has some 70,000 clones, 75% to 85% appearing once. This rearrangement joins TRBV18 to TRBJ1-1, with D uncertain. This sequence originates from an adult who received the AZD1222 COVID-19 vaccine. Sequenced here: peripheral blood, sampled 28 days after the second AZD1222 dose. CDR3 region: CASSPTRDMNTEAFF. Here the CDR3 DNA reads TGTGCCAGCTCACCGACGAGGGATATGAACACTGAAGCTTTCTTT.